The 9 T cell receptor beta chains below all came from one sample that was sequenced in a study of T cells after yellow fever vaccination. From the 5' RACE reads, TCRdb called clonotypes with MiXCR, one entry per CDR3 protein. This repertoire shows some 390,000 distinct CDR3 sequences, approximately 19% found once; its top ten account for about a sixth. The specimen comprised PBMCs, sampled before the yellow fever booster vaccination. Receptor source: a man aged 18 to 30 who received the YFV17D yellow fever vaccine.

This clonotype was seen a few times. The chain couples TRBV4-1 to TRBJ2-1; 7 bases are a match to TRBD2. V lost 5 bases to trimming and J lost 4 bases; unmatched junction nucleotides: 11. The germline CDR1 and CDR2 sequences are MGHRA and YSYEKL. The CDR3 consists of 16 residues. The CDR3 nucleotides are TGCGCCAGCAGCGCGATAATAGCGGGCCTTTACAATGAGCAGTTCTTC. As protein: CASSAIIAGLYNEQFF.

The gene calls are TRBV28 and TRBJ1-2; 8 nucleotides match TRBD1. In germline, CDR1 is MDHEN, CDR2 SYDVKM. Trimming at V came to 7 bases and at J to 4 bases, leaving 8 bases not matched to a gene. CDR3 size: 14 residues. CDR3 region: CASTSGQGTYGYTF. CDR3 nucleotides: TGTGCCAGCACTTCAGGACAGGGTACCTATGGCTACACCTTC.

V usage is TRBV19 and J usage is TRBJ1-5; D is undetermined. The V end lost 8 bases, the J end lost 7 bases, and 6 bases lay between the germline ends. The CDR3 loop spans 10 amino acids. Germline V gives CDR1 LNHDA, CDR2 SQIVND (reference sequence). The CDR3 spells CASGEQPQHF. CDR3 DNA: TGTGCCAGTGGGGAGCAGCCCCAGCATTTT.

This clonotype came up a few times. V gene TRBV6-6 combines with J gene TRBJ1-1, with a tentative D call TRBD1 (6 bases). V dropped 5 bases and J dropped 2 bases, with 12 bases sitting between them. Germline V gives CDR1 MNHNY, CDR2 SVGAGI (reference sequence). This CDR3 contains 14 residues. CDR3 coding DNA: TGTGCCAGCAGTGGGGGCCGGAGTAACACTGAAGCTTTCTTT. Its translation is CASSGGRSNTEAFF.

The V and J genes are TRBV4-3 and TRBJ1-2; D is possibly TRBD1 (5 bases). The CDR3 has 14 amino acids. V was trimmed by 2 bases and J by 4 bases, leaving 11 bases between them. Germline V gene lookup returns CDR1 LGHNA and CDR2 YSLEER. The CDR3 spells CASSQLAGGYGYTF. CDR3 DNA sequence: TGCGCCAGCAGCCAACTAGCGGGGGGCTATGGCTACACCTTC.

The chain carries TRBV6-5 and TRBJ1-6, with D perhaps matching TRBD1 (5 bases). In germline, CDR1 is MNHEY, CDR2 SVGAGI. Trimming removed 6 bases from V and 14 bases from J, with 14 bases in between. The CDR3 contains 12 residues. This CDR3 reads CASSGRGITLHF. The CDR3 DNA follows: TGTGCCAGCAGCGGACGGGGCATAACCCTCCACTTT.

The V and J genes are TRBV6-6 and TRBJ1-1; the D gene is possibly TRBD1 (5 bases). Germline values: CDR1 MNHNY, CDR2 SVGAGI (reference sequence). The CDR3 contains 15 residues. V was trimmed by 4 bases and J by 1 base, leaving 13 bases between them. The DNA for the CDR3 is TGTGCCAGCAGTTTTACACAGGAGAAGAACACTGAAGCTTTCTTT. It translates to CASSFTQEKNTEAFF.

V and J are TRBV4-1 and TRBJ2-7; the D is unclear. The CDR3 totals 12 residues. The germline gives CDR1 MGHRA, CDR2 YSYEKL. V shed 0 bases and J shed 7 bases, with 7 bases lying between them. CDR3: CASSQDRVEQYF. Here the CDR3 DNA reads TGCGCCAGCAGCCAAGATAGGGTGGAGCAGTACTTC.

This clonotype was observed a few times. This sequence joins TRBV18 and TRBJ2-5; possible D gene TRBD1, 6 bases. The V end lost 5 bases, the J end lost 0 bases, and 13 bases lay between the germline ends. The CDR3 totals 15 residues. The germline V gene encodes CDR1 KGHSH and CDR2 LQKENI. CDR3 DNA sequence: TGTGCCAGCTCATACAGGGTGGTCGACCAAGAGACCCAGTACTTC. Its protein product is CASSYRVVDQETQYF.